Described below is a single TCR beta chain sequence and its context. Its specificity is not known. The time point denotes: blood at routine non-recurrence follow-up after resection. In each case, whole RNA from tumor, nontumor lung or frozen PBMC was sequenced unsorted. This sample is drawn from a study of spatial heterogeneity in lung cancer. Turning to the study itself: The donors comprised around 76 untreated early-stage non-small cell lung cancer patients. Study-wide results and limits: The study found ubiquitous expanded tumor TCRs in blood more at resection than follow-up.

CDR1 and CDR2 from the germline V gene are LGHNA and YSLEER. J was trimmed by 0 bases and V by 0 bases; bases with no gene match: 8. The CDR3 consists of 17 residues. Each CDR3 protein is one row after TCRdb ran MiXCR on the 5' RACE reads. The repertoire consists of roughly 120,000 distinct CDR3 sequences, with more than 9% occurring once and the leading ten covering 16%. This specimen was PBMCs, taken at follow-up. This receptor was identified in a male donor with early-stage non-small cell lung cancer. The chain carries TRBV4-3 and TRBJ2-7, with 7 bases that match TRBD1. CDR3 sequence (DNA): TGCGCCAGCAGCCAAGATTTAAGAGGGGGCAACTCCTACGAGCAGTACTTC. It is translated as CASSQDLRGGNSYEQYF.